This T cell receptor beta chain appears in the sequencing data of a study of CD8 T cells in ankylosing spondylitis. General observations from the study: The study identified a TCR beta motif of roughly eight highly homologous variants that appeared characteristic of ankylosing spondylitis blood.

Of note for this clonotype: Its matching antigen is unknown.

TCRdb re-called the 5' RACE reads through MiXCR, storing one row per CDR3 protein. Found here are about 360,000 distinct CDR3 sequences, roughly 15% of them singletons; the top ten hold less than 1.1%. The CDR3 consists of 14 residues. With 0 bases removed from V and 11 bases from J, the gap between germline ends came to 19 bases. Germline values: CDR1 DFQATT, CDR2 SNEGSKA (reference sequence). Sequencing was done on a sample of blood, either unsorted or a sorted T cell fraction (not recorded which). The chain uses TRBV20-1 and TRBJ1-1, with D possibly matching TRBD1 (5 bases). This TCR came from a male donor with ankylosing spondylitis or in good health (not recorded which). The CDR3 DNA follows: TGCAGTGCTAGAGACGGGACCGGTTTACCCGATGCTTTCTTT. As protein: CSARDGTGLPDAFF.